This TCR beta chain is drawn from a study of ipilimumab plus nivolumab after autologous stem cell transplantation. General study points: The authors say TCR, Treg and microbiome findings warrant further study.

Patients got ipilimumab 1 mg/kg beginning 14 to 28 days post-transplant. Patients got 3 mg/kg IV nivolumab weeks 1, 4, 7, 10, then biweekly through week 26. Concerning this clone: Its antigen is unidentified.

From germline, CDR1 is SGHNT and CDR2 YYREEE (reference sequence). The trim removed 2 bases at V and 7 bases at J, leaving 4 bases unmatched. CDR3 length: 14 amino acids. Only in-frame clones appear in the TCRdb table, and some are missing; sequencing was by immunoSEQ multiplex PCR. The repertoire includes about 83,000 clones, nearly 85% of them detected once, and roughly 2.2% sits in the top ten. The receptor comes from a male donor with diffuse large B-cell lymphoma. V is TRBV5-4 and J is TRBJ1-5; TRBD1 matches 9 bases. Here the sequenced sample was PBMCs, taken in a trial of ipilimumab plus nivolumab as post-transplant consolidation. CDR3 in DNA: TGTGCCAGCAGCTTCCGTGACAGGGGGCAGCCCCAGCATTTT. It yields the protein CASSFRDRGQPQHF.